Listed here are 5 T cell receptor beta chains from one sample, sequenced in a study of regulatory T cells in long-lasting Graves disease. TCR beta libraries were built with iRepertoire HTBI primers and Arm-PCR of CDR3 regions. Via MiXCR, TCRdb re-called the multiplex PCR reads, giving one row per CDR3 protein. The sample contains roughly 560,000 distinct CDR3 sequences, about 16% of which appear only once. As for time point: newly diagnosed GD, antithyroid drugs for less than 3 months. The TCR library was made from RNA that had been extracted from PBMCs in TRIzol. These same records also appear under a second study, on T cells in Graves' hyperthyroidism and ophthalmopathy.

This specimen consisted of peripheral blood mononuclear cells (PBMCs), obtained at new diagnosis, from a patient treated with antithyroid drugs. These receptors were taken from a woman in her forties or fifties with Graves disease.

This clonotype was detected a few times. The chain couples TRBV10-3 to TRBJ2-5, with TRBD1 matching over 7 bases. Germline loops: CDR1 ENHRY, CDR2 SYGVKD. The CDR3 totals 14 residues. V lost 3 bases and J lost 4; bases outside the gene matches: 5. The CDR3 DNA sequence: TGTGCCATCAGTGAAGAACAGGGGCGAGAGACCCAGTACTTC. Residues: CAISEEQGRETQYF.

This clonotype was seen at least ten times. The V gene is TRBV12-3 or TRBV12-4, the J gene TRBJ1-2; D not certain. The CDR3 runs 13 residues. The V end was cut by 8 bases, the J end by 3 bases, with 13 bases between. CDR3 sequence reads: CASRGLEDYGYTF. CDR3 DNA sequence: TGTGCCAGCCGGGGATTGGAAGACTATGGCTACACCTTC.

This chain links TRBV4-1 with TRBJ2-7; 7 nucleotides agree with TRBD1. Trimming took 3 bases from V and 3 from J; bases not matched to a gene: 5. Germline V gives CDR1 MGHRA, CDR2 YSYEKL. The CDR3 is 14 amino acids. The CDR3 DNA sequence: TGCGCCAGCAGCCAGTCGGACAGGAGCTACGAGCAGTACTTC. Its protein product is CASSQSDRSYEQYF.

There are many counts of this clonotype. The chain couples TRBV12-3 or TRBV12-4 to TRBJ2-7; the D gene is possibly TRBD1 (5 bases). The CDR3 consists of 15 residues. The V and J ends lost 6 bases and 6 bases respectively, with 21 bases between them. The CDR3 protein is CASRWKGARYSEQYF. The CDR3 DNA reads as TGTGCCAGCAGGTGGAAAGGGGCCCGGTACTCCGAGCAGTACTTC.

This clonotype was found once. This may be a read error, as it is one base from a much larger clone. The chain combines TRBV18 with TRBJ1-2; the match to TRBD1 covers 8 bases. The CDR3 spans 16 residues. The V gene's germline CDR1 is KGHSH and CDR2 LQKENI. The chain's CDR3 is CASSPAGQGGNYGCTF. CDR3 coding DNA: TGTGCCAGCTCACCCGCCGGACAGGGAGGGAACTATGGCTGCACCTTC.